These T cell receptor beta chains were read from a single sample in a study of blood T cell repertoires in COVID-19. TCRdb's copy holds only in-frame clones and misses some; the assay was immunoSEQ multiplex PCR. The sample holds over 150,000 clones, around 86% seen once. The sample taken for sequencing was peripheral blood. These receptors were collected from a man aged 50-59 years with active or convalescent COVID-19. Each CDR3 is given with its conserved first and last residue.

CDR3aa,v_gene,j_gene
CASAEARGPTDTQYF,TRBV3-1/TRBV3-2,TRBJ2-3
CASSPGQGRQLFF,TRBV6-2/TRBV6-3,TRBJ1-4
CASTDRGTTDTQYF,TRBV3-1/TRBV3-2,TRBJ2-3
CASSLGGPAARNQPQHF,TRBV7-2,TRBJ1-5
CASSDAGPREGAFF,TRBV10-1,TRBJ1-1
CASGRPIAGSYEQYF,TRBV12-5,TRBJ2-7
CASSLAALNTEAFF,TRBV5-1,TRBJ1-1
CASSNRDRVDEQYF,TRBV5-1,TRBJ2-7
CASSLGGQGNQPQHF,TRBV5-1,TRBJ1-5
CASSPPTGGLAGTYEQYF,TRBV18,TRBJ2-7
CASSGGPGGNTIYF,TRBV25-1,TRBJ1-3
CASSSLRAGYQETQYF,TRBV27,TRBJ2-5